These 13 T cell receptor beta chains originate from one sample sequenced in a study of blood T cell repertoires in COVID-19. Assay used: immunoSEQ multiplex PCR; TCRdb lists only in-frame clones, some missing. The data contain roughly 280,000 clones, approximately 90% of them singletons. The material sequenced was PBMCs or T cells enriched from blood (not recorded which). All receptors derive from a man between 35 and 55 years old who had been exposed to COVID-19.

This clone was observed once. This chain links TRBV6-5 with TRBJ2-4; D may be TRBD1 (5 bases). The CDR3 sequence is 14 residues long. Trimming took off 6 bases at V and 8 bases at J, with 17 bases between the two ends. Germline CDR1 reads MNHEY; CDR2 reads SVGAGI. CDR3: CASRSPLDSYIQYF. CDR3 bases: TGTGCCAGCAGGTCTCCACTCGACAGTTACATTCAGTACTTC.

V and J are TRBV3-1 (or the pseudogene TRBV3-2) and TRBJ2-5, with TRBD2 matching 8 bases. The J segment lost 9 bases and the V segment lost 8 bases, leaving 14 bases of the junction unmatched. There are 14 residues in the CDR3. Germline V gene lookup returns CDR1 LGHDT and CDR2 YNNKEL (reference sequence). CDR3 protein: CASPPGRAVGAQYF. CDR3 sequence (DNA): TGTGCCAGCCCCCCCGGGAGGGCCGTTGGTGCCCAGTACTTC.

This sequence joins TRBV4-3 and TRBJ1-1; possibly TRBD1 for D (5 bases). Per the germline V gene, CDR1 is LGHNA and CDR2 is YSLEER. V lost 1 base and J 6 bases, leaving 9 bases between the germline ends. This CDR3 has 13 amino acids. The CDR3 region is CASSQGRGAEAFF. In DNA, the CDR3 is TGCGCCAGCAGCCAAGGGCGGGGGGCTGAAGCTTTCTTT.

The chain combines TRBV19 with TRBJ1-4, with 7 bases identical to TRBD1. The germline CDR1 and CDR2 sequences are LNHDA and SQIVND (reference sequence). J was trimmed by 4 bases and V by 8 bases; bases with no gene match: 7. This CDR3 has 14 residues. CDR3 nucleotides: TGTGCCAGTTCTAAAGACAGGGATAATGAAAAACTGTTTTTT. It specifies CASSKDRDNEKLFF.

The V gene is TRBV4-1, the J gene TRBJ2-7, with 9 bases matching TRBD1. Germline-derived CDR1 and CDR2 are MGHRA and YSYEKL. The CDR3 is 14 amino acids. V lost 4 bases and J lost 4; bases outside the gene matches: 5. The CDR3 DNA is TGCGCCAGCAGCCCCGGGACAGGGAGGTACGAGCAGTACTTC. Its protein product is CASSPGTGRYEQYF.

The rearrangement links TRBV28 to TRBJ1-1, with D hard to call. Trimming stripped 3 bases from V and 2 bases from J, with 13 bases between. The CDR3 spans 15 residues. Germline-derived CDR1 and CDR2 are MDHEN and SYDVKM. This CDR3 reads CASSFLGRRNTEAFF. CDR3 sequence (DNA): TGTGCCAGCAGTTTTTTAGGTCGGAGAAACACTGAAGCTTTCTTT.

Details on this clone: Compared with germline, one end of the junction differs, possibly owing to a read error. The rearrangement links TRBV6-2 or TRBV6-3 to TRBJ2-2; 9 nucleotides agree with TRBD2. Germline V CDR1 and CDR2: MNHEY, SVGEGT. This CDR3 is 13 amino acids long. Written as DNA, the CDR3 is TGTGCCAGCAGTTCCCAGTCTAGCGGGATTAGGACTTTT. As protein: CASSSQSSGIRTF.

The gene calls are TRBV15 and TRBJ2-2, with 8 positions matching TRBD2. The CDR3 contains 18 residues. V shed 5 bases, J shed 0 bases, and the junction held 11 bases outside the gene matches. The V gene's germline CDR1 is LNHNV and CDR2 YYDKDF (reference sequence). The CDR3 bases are TGTGCCACCAGCGGTTTTTCGGGCGGGAGGCCGAACACCGGGGAGCTGTTTTTT. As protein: CATSGFSGGRPNTGELFF.

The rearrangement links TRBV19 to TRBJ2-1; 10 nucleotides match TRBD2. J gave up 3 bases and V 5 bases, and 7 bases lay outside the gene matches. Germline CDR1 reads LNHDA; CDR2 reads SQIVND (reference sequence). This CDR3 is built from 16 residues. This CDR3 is CASSGGLARFYNEQFF. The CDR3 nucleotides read TGTGCCAGTAGTGGGGGACTAGCGAGGTTCTACAATGAGCAGTTCTTC.

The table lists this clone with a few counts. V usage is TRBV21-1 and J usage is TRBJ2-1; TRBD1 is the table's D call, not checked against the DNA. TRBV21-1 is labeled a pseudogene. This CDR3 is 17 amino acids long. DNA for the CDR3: TGTGCCAGCAGCAAATCTAAACAGGGGGCTTGTGACAATGAGCAGTTCTTC. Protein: CASSKSKQGACDNEQFF.

The CDR3 here is CASGLDRDSQQYF. CDR3 nucleotide sequence: TGTGCTAGTGGTTTAGATCGGGACAGTCAACAGTACTTC. V and J are TRBV12-5 and TRBJ2-7, with 7 positions matching TRBD1. V shed 3 bases and J 10 bases; nucleotides not matched to a gene: 9. The CDR3 consists of 13 residues. In germline, CDR1 is LGHNT, CDR2 FRNRAP.

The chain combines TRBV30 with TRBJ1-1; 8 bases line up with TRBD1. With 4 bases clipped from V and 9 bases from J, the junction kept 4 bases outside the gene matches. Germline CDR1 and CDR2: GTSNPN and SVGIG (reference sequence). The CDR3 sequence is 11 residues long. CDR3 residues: CAWKRTGKAFF. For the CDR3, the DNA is TGTGCCTGGAAAAGGACAGGGAAAGCTTTCTTT.

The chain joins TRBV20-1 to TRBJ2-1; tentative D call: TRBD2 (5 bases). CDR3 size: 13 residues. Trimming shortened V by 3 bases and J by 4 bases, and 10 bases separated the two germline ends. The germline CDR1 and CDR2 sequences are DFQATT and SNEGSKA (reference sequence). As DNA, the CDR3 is TGCAGTGCTAGTCGGGATTCTTACAATGAGCAGTTCTTC. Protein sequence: CSASRDSYNEQFF.